This T cell receptor (beta chain) appears in the sequencing data of a study of OX40 agonist ivuxolimab in advanced cancers. Sequencing used immunoSEQ multiplex PCR; TCRdb keeps in-frame clones, though not all of them. Found here are fewer than 30,000 clones, around 75% of them singletons; the top ten hold 33%. This clone turned up a few times. V was pared by 2 bases and J by 2 bases, with 9 bases between. CDR1 and CDR2 from the germline V gene are SEHNR and FQNEAQ (reference sequence). The CDR3 is 14 residues long. Source: CD4+ or CD8+ T cells sorted from blood, taken in a trial of the OX40 agonist ivuxolimab. This receptor was identified in an adult with an advanced solid tumor such as melanoma, head and neck, liver or kidney cancer. J is TRBJ2-5 and V is TRBV7-9; weak D call: TRBD1 (6 bases). Here the CDR3 reads CASSLTRGQETQYF. The CDR3 coding sequence is TGTGCCAGCAGCTTAACCAGGGGACAAGAGACCCAGTACTTC.